This T cell receptor (beta chain) was sequenced in a study of T cells in localized non-small cell lung cancer. General observations from the study: When the top 100 tumor clones were examined, a median approximately 60 of them also appeared in the adjacent lung, which was paired and uninvolved.

As concerns this clone: The target antigen is unknown.

CDR3 length: 15 residues. The method was immunoSEQ multiplex PCR; TCRdb's version includes in-frame clones alone and lacks a portion of them. Counted here are several thousand clones, 14% to 15% occurring once; the ten biggest clones make up 4% to 6%. The clonotype comes from a male donor aged 60 or over with stage II squamous cell lung carcinoma. The rearrangement uses TRBV12-1 and TRBJ2-1; the DNA was not compared with TRBD2, the D call given in the table. TRBV12-1 is described as a pseudogene. The material was normal lung tissue next to the tumor, obtained before any cancer treatment. CDR3: CASSPSGREYNEQFF. Written as DNA, the CDR3 is TGTGCCAGCAGTCCGAGCGGGAGGGAATACAATGAGCAGTTCTTC.